This paragraph covers one T cell receptor (beta chain) sequence. Its specificity is not known. Quantitative barcoded 5'-RACE was used to prepare TCR beta libraries. TCRdb ran MiXCR on the 5' RACE reads and lists one entry per CDR3 protein. The sample comprises about 240,000 distinct CDR3 sequences, around 7.8% of which are singletons, and under 7.5% rests with the top ten. The data stem from a study of CD8 T cells in ankylosing spondylitis. The CDR3 totals 14 residues. Looked up from germline, CDR1 is GTSNPN and CDR2 is SVGIG (reference sequence). V shed 3 bases, J shed 9 bases, and the junction held 9 bases outside the gene matches. Findings of the study overall: The study identified a TCR beta motif of roughly eight highly homologous variants that appeared characteristic of ankylosing spondylitis blood. Reactive arthritis synovial fluid and blood previously showed some of these motif variants. Significant enrichment of disease-linked clones was reportedly seen in matched ankylosing spondylitis synovial fluid.

This chain links TRBV30 with TRBJ2-1, with 9 bases lining up with TRBD1. Material for sequencing was blood, either unsorted or a sorted T cell fraction (not recorded which). The TCR comes from a male donor with ankylosing spondylitis or in good health (not recorded which). The CDR3 DNA sequence: TGTGCCTGGAGACAGGGGGCGTCCAGGGGTGAGCAGTTCTTC. Its protein product is CAWRQGASRGEQFF.